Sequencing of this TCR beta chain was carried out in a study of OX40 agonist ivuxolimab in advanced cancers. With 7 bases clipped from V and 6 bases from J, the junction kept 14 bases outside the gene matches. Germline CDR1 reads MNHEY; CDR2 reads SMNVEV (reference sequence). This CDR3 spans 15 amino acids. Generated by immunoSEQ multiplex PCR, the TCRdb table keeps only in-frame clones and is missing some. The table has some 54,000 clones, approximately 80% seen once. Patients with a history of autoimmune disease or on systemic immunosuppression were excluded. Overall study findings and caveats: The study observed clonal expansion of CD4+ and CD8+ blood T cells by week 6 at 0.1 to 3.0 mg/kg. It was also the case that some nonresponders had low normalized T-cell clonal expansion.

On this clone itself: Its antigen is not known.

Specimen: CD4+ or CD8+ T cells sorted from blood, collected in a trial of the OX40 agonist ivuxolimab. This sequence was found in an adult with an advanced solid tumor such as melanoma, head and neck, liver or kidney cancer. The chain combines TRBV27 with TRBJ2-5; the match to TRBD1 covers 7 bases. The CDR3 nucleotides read TGTGCCAGCACCTTCGGAACAGGGGTCAGACAGACCCAGTACTTC. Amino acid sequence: CASTFGTGVRQTQYF.